These 32 T cell receptor beta chains originate from one sample sequenced in a study of blood T cell repertoires in COVID-19. Sequencing used immunoSEQ multiplex PCR; TCRdb keeps in-frame clones, though not all of them. The sample carries 250,000 to 350,000 clones, around nine tenths recorded once. Sequenced sample: PBMCs or T cells enriched from blood (not recorded which). The receptors stem from a woman aged 25 to 39 who had recovered from COVID-19.

The chain has TRBV7-2 and TRBJ1-5; D is ambiguous. Looked up from germline, CDR1 is SGHTA and CDR2 is FQGNSA. Trimming stripped 1 base from V and 4 bases from J, with 8 bases between. CDR3 length equals 14 residues. The CDR3 coding sequence is TGTGCCAGCAGCTTAGTTTCAGGAAATCAGCCCCAGCATTTT. It specifies CASSLVSGNQPQHF.

The chain combines TRBV3-1 (or the pseudogene TRBV3-2) with TRBJ2-1; TRBD1 is a possible D gene (5 bases). Between the trimmed V and J ends, which lost 2 bases and 8 bases, there was a span of 19 bases. CDR1 is LGHDT, CDR2 YNNKEL, per germline (reference sequence). The length of the CDR3 is 16 residues. The DNA for the CDR3 is TGTGCCAGCAGCCAAAGCCAAGGATGGGTACAGGATGAGCAGTTCTTC. The encoded protein is CASSQSQGWVQDEQFF.

The rearrangement joins TRBV3-1 (or the pseudogene TRBV3-2) to TRBJ1-5, with 7 bases aligning to TRBD1. This CDR3 comprises 14 residues. Germline V gene lookup returns CDR1 LGHDT and CDR2 YNNKEL (reference sequence). J gave up 9 bases and V 3 bases, and 8 bases lay outside the gene matches. The CDR3 coding sequence is TGTGCCAGCAGCCAGGTACAGGGGACCTCGCCCCAGCATTTT. It translates to CASSQVQGTSPQHF.

This clone was detected only a few times. The rearrangement joins TRBV24-1 to TRBJ1-5; 7 bases align to TRBD1. The V and J ends lost 3 bases and 4 bases, in that order; junction bases with no gene match: 8. The germline V gene encodes CDR1 KGHDR and CDR2 SFDVKD. This CDR3 contains 16 residues. CDR3 amino acids: CATSDTRRGDNQPQHF. The CDR3 nucleotides are TGTGCCACCAGTGATACCCGCAGGGGGGATAATCAGCCCCAGCATTTT.

The rearrangement uses TRBV23-1 and TRBJ1-6; D not resolved. TRBV23-1 is sorted into the ORF group, with uncertain function. The V and J ends lost 11 bases and 8 bases respectively, with 7 bases between them. This CDR3 contains 10 residues. The CDR3 sequence is CAWLDSPLHF. In DNA form, the CDR3 reads TGCGCCTGGCTAGATTCACCCCTCCACTTT.

The chain combines TRBV2 with TRBJ1-2; D remains unclear. The V end was cut by 2 bases, the J end by 4 bases, with 8 bases between. The CDR3 spans 13 residues. CDR1 is SNHLY, CDR2 FYNNEI, per germline. The CDR3 sequence: CASSEQNIYGYTF. CDR3 bases: TGTGCCAGCAGTGAACAGAACATCTATGGCTACACCTTC.

The rearrangement uses TRBV9 and TRBJ2-1, with a tentative D call TRBD1 (6 bases). Trimming took 3 bases from V and 7 from J, leaving 14 bases between them. The germline CDR1 and CDR2 sequences are SGDLS and YYNGEE. This CDR3 is 14 amino acids long. CDR3: CASSAPEQGNEQFF. The DNA for the CDR3 is TGTGCCAGCAGCGCTCCGGAACAGGGTAATGAGCAGTTCTTC.

The chain employs TRBV19 and TRBJ2-2; 11 bases are shared with TRBD1. This CDR3 is built from 16 residues. The germline CDR1 and CDR2 sequences are LNHDA and SQIVND (reference sequence). The J segment lost 4 bases and the V segment lost 5 bases, leaving 6 bases of the junction unmatched. Written as DNA, the CDR3 is TGTGCCAGTAGTCCGCGGACAGGGGGCGGCACCGGGGAGCTGTTTTTT. Translating gives CASSPRTGGGTGELFF.

This chain links TRBV30 with TRBJ1-6; D not certain. With 1 base removed from V and 4 bases from J, the gap between germline ends came to 5 bases. This CDR3 has 13 residues. In germline, CDR1 is GTSNPN, CDR2 SVGIG (reference sequence). For the CDR3, the DNA is TGTGCCTGGAGTGACAGTTATAATTCACCCCTCCACTTT. Protein: CAWSDSYNSPLHF.

Notes on this clone: This sample also contains other DNA sequences that code for the same CDR3. The V and J genes are TRBV7-3 and TRBJ2-3; a weak D match, TRBD1 (6 bases). The germline V and J ends were trimmed by 1 base and 3 bases, with 11 bases remaining between them. The CDR3 has 15 residues. Germline V CDR1 and CDR2: SGHTA, FQGTGA. CDR3 residues: CASSLIGRGTDTQYF. The CDR3 region has the DNA TGTGCCAGCAGCTTAATAGGCAGGGGTACAGATACGCAGTATTTT.

J is TRBJ1-5 and V is TRBV29-1; 9 bases are shared with TRBD1. This CDR3 is built from 14 residues. V gave up 4 bases and J gave up 1 base; unmatched junction bases: 2. CDR1 is SQVTM, CDR2 ANQGSEA, per germline. In DNA, the CDR3 is TGCAGCGTTGGGGGACAGGGAAGCAATCAGCCCCAGCATTTT. Protein sequence: CSVGGQGSNQPQHF.

This sequence joins TRBV7-2 and TRBJ2-5; TRBD2 matches 14 bases. With V trimmed by 5 bases and J by 5 bases, 10 bases remained unmatched. From germline, CDR1 is SGHTA and CDR2 FQGNSA. The length of the CDR3 is 17 residues. The CDR3: CASSPGLAGGERETQYF. The CDR3 coding sequence is TGTGCCAGCAGCCCAGGACTAGCGGGAGGTGAGAGGGAGACCCAGTACTTC.

CDR3 residues: CASSAQGLADHNEQFF. The CDR3 DNA follows: TGTGCCAGCAGCGCGCAGGGGCTAGCGGATCACAATGAGCAGTTCTTC. This rearrangement joins TRBV9 to TRBJ2-1, with D perhaps matching TRBD2 (7 bases). This CDR3 region has 16 residues. V was clipped by 3 bases and J by 5 bases, with 18 bases between them. Germline V gene data show CDR1 as SGDLS and CDR2 as YYNGEE.

The chain is built from TRBV5-8 and TRBJ2-7; D may be TRBD1 (6 bases). The CDR3 has 15 residues. The germline CDR1 and CDR2 sequences are SGHTS and YDEGEE. Trimming shortened V by 1 base and J by 5 bases, and 16 bases separated the two germline ends. In DNA, the CDR3 is TGTGCCAGCAGCTTGACTTTTGCAGGGGAAGACGAGCAGTACTTC. Translating gives CASSLTFAGEDEQYF.

The chain carries TRBV28 and TRBJ2-7; maybe TRBD2 (6 bases). V was cut by 7 bases and J by 5 bases, with 18 bases left in between. The CDR3 loop spans 14 amino acids. Germline V lookup: CDR1 MDHEN, CDR2 SYDVKM. The DNA for the CDR3 is TGTGCCAGCACCTCCGGGGCGGGATTAGACGAGCAGTACTTC. Its translation is CASTSGAGLDEQYF. The full variable domain, with the rest looked up from reference TRBV28 and TRBJ2-7, is DVKVTQSSRYLVKRTGEKVFLECVQDMDHENMFWYRQDPGLGLRLIYFSYDVKMKEKGDIPEGYSVSREKKERFSLILESASTNQTSMYLCASTSGAGLDEQYFGPGTRLTVT.

V usage is TRBV6-2 or TRBV6-3 and J usage is TRBJ2-1; the D gene is possibly TRBD2 (5 bases). Trimming left V 5 bases short and J 9 bases short, with 14 bases between. Germline V gene lookup returns CDR1 MNHEY and CDR2 SVGEGT. CDR3 size: 13 residues. In nucleotides, the CDR3 is TGTGCCAGCAGTCCACTAGAATTTTCTGAGCAGTTCTTC. The encoded protein is CASSPLEFSEQFF.

This clone was seen only once. The chain is built from TRBV3-1 (or the pseudogene TRBV3-2) and TRBJ2-7, with no clear D. This CDR3 contains 15 residues. Germline CDR1 LGHDT, CDR2 YNNKEL (reference sequence). The germline V and J ends were trimmed by 0 bases and 3 bases, with 12 bases remaining between them. The CDR3 coding sequence is TGTGCCAGCAGCCAAGATACAGTTATCCTCTACGAGCAGTACTTC. Its protein is CASSQDTVILYEQYF.

This clone was counted between two and nine times. The V and J genes are TRBV7-2 and TRBJ1-4; 7 bases are shared with TRBD1. V shed 5 bases, J shed 7 bases, and the junction held 7 bases outside the gene matches. CDR3 length equals 14 residues. In germline, CDR1 is SGHTA, CDR2 FQGNSA. CDR3 nucleotides: TGTGCCAGCAGCCCAACAGGGGTTGGTGAAAAACTGTTTTTT. It is translated as CASSPTGVGEKLFF.

This clone was detected only once. The V gene is TRBV6-5, the J gene TRBJ1-2; 8 nucleotides match TRBD1. The CDR3 consists of 14 residues. V lost 4 bases to trimming and J lost 7 bases; unmatched junction nucleotides: 8. Per the germline V gene, CDR1 is MNHEY and CDR2 is SVGAGI. The CDR3 is CASSLYRTGTGYTF. Here the CDR3 DNA reads TGTGCCAGCAGTTTATATCGGACAGGGACTGGCTACACCTTC.

This clone was detected once. V gene TRBV3-1 (or the pseudogene TRBV3-2) combines with J gene TRBJ2-2, with D unclear. From germline, CDR1 is LGHDT and CDR2 YNNKEL (reference sequence). V shed 1 base and J shed 7 bases, with 13 bases lying between them. This CDR3 is 15 amino acids long. In DNA form, the CDR3 reads TGTGCCAGCAGCCAAGTGGGCACCCTCTTCGGGGAGCTGTTTTTT. This gives the protein CASSQVGTLFGELFF.

The rearrangement links TRBV28 to TRBJ1-5; a possible D gene is TRBD1 (6 bases). Trimming left V 4 bases short and J 3 bases short, with 13 bases between. The CDR3 loop spans 15 amino acids. Germline-derived CDR1 and CDR2 are MDHEN and SYDVKM. CDR3 nucleotides: TGTGCCAGCAGTTCGGGACAACGGATCAATCAGCCCCAGCATTTT. This translates into CASSSGQRINQPQHF.

The CDR3 nucleotides are TGCGCCAGCAGCCAAGAAGGGAGAAGGGAGCAGTTCTTC. Protein sequence: CASSQEGRREQFF. V and J are TRBV4-3 and TRBJ2-1, with D maybe TRBD2 (5 bases). Trimming stripped 0 bases from V and 10 bases from J, with 10 bases between. This CDR3 is built from 13 residues. CDR1 and CDR2 (germline): LGHNA, YSLEER.

The genes are TRBV7-2 and TRBJ2-1; 9 bases are shared with TRBD1. Germline CDR1 is SGHTA and CDR2 is FQGNSA. The ends lost 4 bases at V and 6 bases at J; junction bases unmatched: 16. There are 18 residues in the CDR3. Here the CDR3 reads CASSSGTGRIDTRNEQFF. In nucleotides, the CDR3 is TGTGCCAGCAGCTCCGGGACAGGGAGAATAGACACTCGCAATGAGCAGTTCTTC.

The gene calls are TRBV5-5 and TRBJ2-7; a weak D match, TRBD1 (5 bases). This CDR3 comprises 17 residues. V gave up 3 bases and J gave up 4 bases, with 23 bases separating them. Germline CDR1 reads SGHKS; CDR2 reads YYEKEE (reference sequence). DNA of the CDR3: TGTGCCAGCAGCTCCACTGGGTTGGATGTTAGGGGATACGAGCAGTACTTC. It translates to CASSSTGLDVRGYEQYF.

This clone was counted once. This sequence joins TRBV18 and TRBJ1-3; 7 bases align to TRBD1. With 6 bases clipped from V and 0 bases from J, the junction kept 8 bases outside the gene matches. The CDR3 runs 16 residues. The germline gives CDR1 KGHSH, CDR2 LQKENI. DNA for the CDR3: TGTGCCAGCTCGAGGGGACAGTCAGACTCTGGAAACACCATATATTTT. Translated: CASSRGQSDSGNTIYF.

V gene TRBV28 combines with J gene TRBJ2-7; no firm D call. The CDR3 contains 12 residues. Germline CDR1 MDHEN, CDR2 SYDVKM. V was pared by 5 bases and J by 4 bases, with 9 bases between. This CDR3 reads CASSTTPYEQYF. In nucleotides, the CDR3 is TGTGCCAGCAGTACCACACCGTACGAGCAGTACTTC.

The chain couples TRBV30 to TRBJ2-7; TRBD1 agrees at 8 bases. Trimming took 2 bases from V and 8 from J; bases not matched to a gene: 14. Per germline, CDR1 GTSNPN and CDR2 SVGIG (reference sequence). The CDR3 consists of 15 residues. The CDR3, as DNA: TGTGCCTGGAGTCTACCAGGGGGCGTCGGTTATAAGCAGTACTTC. Amino acids: CAWSLPGGVGYKQYF.

J is TRBJ2-3 and V is TRBV20-1, with 7 bases that match TRBD1. The CDR3 length is 9 residues. Germline lookup yields CDR1 DFQATT and CDR2 SNEGSKA (reference sequence). CDR3 region: CSPQGIKYF. As DNA, the CDR3 is TGCAGCCCACAGGGGATTAAGTATTTT.

The V and J genes are TRBV5-4 and TRBJ2-1, with D possibly matching TRBD1 (6 bases). V lost 0 bases to trimming and J lost 3 bases, with 16 bases between them. The CDR3 is 17 amino acids. Per germline, CDR1 SGHNT and CDR2 YYREEE (reference sequence). The CDR3 DNA reads TGTGCCAGCAGCTTGGAAACTAGGGGGATCCTCTACAATGAGCAGTTCTTC. Translation: CASSLETRGILYNEQFF.

The chain uses TRBV5-1 and TRBJ2-7, with 12 nucleotides matching TRBD2. Germline values: CDR1 SGHRS, CDR2 YFSETQ. After removal of 4 bases from V and 0 bases from J, the junction contained 5 bases not matched to a gene. The CDR3 length is 16 residues. The CDR3 DNA is TGCGCCAGCAGCCCCCTGACTAGCGGGAGCTCCTACGAGCAGTACTTC. Translated: CASSPLTSGSSYEQYF.

V usage is TRBV27 and J usage is TRBJ1-5; a weak D match, TRBD1 (5 bases). Deletions cut 7 bases from V and 0 bases from J, with 16 bases between. This CDR3 spans 16 amino acids. The germline V gene encodes CDR1 MNHEY and CDR2 SMNVEV (reference sequence). The DNA for the CDR3 is TGTGCCAGCACCCCCACCGCGGGGGTTAGCAATCAGCCCCAGCATTTT. Translation gives CASTPTAGVSNQPQHF.

This clone was counted once. The chain joins TRBV10-3 to TRBJ2-6; TRBD1 matches 9 bases. Germline values: CDR1 ENHRY, CDR2 SYGVKD. Germline trimming cut 4 bases from V and 0 bases from J; bases unmatched to any gene: 10. The CDR3 extends over 19 amino acids. This chain's CDR3 is CAISAGEGQGSSGANVLTF. Written as DNA, the CDR3 is TGTGCCATCAGTGCCGGGGAAGGACAGGGGAGCTCTGGGGCCAACGTCCTGACTTTC.